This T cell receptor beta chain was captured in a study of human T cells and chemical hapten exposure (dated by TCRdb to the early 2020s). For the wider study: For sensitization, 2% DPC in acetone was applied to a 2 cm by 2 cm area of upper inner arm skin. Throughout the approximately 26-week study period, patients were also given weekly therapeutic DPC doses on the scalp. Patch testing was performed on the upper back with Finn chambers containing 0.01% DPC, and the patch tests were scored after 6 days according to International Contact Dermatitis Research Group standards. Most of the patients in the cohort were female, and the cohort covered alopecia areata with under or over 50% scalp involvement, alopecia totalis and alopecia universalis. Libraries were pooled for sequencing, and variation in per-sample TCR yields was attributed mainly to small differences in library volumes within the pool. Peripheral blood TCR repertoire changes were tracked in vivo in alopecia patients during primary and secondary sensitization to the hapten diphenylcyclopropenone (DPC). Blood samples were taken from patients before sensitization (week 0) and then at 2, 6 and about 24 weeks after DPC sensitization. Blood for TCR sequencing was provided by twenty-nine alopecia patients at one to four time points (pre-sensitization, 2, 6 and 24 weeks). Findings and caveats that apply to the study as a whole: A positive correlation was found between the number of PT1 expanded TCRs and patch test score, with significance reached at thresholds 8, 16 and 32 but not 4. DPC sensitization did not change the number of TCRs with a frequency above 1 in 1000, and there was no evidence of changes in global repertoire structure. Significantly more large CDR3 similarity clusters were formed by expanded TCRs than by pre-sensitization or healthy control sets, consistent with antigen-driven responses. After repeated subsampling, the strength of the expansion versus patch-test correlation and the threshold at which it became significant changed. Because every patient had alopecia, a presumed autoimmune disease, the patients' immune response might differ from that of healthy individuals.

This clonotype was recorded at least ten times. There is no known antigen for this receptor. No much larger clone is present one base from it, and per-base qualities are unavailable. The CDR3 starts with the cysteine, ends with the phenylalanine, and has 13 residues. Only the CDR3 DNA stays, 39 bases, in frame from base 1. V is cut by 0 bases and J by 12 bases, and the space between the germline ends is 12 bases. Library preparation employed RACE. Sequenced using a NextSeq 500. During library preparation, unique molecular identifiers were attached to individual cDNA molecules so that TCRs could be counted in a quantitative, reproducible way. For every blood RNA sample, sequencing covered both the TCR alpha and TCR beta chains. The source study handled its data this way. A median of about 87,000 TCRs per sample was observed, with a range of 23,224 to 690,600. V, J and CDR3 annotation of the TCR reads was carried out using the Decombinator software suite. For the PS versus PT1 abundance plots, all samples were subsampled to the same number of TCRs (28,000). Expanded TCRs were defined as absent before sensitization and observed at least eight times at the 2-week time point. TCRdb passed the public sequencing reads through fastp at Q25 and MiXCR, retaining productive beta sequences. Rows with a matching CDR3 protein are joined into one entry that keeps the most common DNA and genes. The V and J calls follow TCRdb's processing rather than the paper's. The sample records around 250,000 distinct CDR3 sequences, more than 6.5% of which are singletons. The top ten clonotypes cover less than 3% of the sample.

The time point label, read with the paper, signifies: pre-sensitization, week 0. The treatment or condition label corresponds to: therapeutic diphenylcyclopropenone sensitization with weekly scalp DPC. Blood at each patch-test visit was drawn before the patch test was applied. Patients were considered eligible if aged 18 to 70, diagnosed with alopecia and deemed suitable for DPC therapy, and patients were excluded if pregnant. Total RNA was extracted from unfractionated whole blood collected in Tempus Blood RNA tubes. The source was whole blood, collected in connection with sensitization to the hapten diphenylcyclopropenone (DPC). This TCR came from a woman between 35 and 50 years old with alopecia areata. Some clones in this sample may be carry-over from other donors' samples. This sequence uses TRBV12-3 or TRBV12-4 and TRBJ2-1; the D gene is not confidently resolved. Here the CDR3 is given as CASSLAQDRSQFF. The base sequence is TGTGCCAGCAGTTTAGCGCAGGATAGGTCGCAGTTCTTC.